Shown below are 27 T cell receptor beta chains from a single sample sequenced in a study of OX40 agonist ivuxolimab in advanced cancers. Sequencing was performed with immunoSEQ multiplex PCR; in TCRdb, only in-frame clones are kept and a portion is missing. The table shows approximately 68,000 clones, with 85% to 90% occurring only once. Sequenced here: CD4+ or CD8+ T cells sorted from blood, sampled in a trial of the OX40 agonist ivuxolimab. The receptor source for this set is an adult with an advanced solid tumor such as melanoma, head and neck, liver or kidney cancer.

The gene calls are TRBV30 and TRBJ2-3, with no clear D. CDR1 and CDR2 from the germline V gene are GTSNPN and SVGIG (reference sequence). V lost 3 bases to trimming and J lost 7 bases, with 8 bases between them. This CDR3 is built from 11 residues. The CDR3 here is CAWSSVNTQYF. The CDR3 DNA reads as TGTGCCTGGAGCTCCGTCAATACGCAGTATTTT.

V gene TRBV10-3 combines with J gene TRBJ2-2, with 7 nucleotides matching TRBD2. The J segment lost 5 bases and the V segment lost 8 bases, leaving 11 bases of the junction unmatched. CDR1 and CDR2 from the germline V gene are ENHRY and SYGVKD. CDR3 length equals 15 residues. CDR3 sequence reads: CAIRGVSHLTGELFF. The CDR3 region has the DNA TGTGCCATCCGGGGGGTCTCCCACCTTACCGGGGAGCTGTTTTTT.

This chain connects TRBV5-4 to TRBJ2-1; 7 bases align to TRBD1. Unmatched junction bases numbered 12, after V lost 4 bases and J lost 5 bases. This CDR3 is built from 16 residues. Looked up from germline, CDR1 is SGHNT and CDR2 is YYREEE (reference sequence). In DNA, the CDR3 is TGTGCCAGCAGCGGGCCAGTGACAGGGATCCACAATGAGCAGTTCTTC. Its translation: CASSGPVTGIHNEQFF.

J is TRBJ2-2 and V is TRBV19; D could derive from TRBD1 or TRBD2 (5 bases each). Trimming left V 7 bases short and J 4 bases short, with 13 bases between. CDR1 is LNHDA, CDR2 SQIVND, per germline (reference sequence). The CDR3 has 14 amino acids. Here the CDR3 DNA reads TGTGCCAGTAAGGCCGAGGGGAGCACCGGGGAGCTGTTTTTT. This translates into CASKAEGSTGELFF.

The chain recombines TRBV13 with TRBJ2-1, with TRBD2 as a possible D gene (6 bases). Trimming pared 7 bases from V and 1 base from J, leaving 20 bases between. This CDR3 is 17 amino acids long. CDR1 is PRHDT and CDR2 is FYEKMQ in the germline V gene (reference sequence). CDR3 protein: CASKLGGRGNSYNEQFF. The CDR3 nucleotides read TGTGCCAGCAAATTGGGGGGACGCGGCAATTCCTACAATGAGCAGTTCTTC.

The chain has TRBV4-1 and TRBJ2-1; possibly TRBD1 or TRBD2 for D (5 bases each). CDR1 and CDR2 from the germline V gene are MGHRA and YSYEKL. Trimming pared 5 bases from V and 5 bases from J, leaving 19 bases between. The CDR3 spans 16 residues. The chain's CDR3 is CASSWTGTSPNNEQFF. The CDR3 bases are TGCGCCAGCAGCTGGACCGGGACCTCGCCCAACAATGAGCAGTTCTTC.

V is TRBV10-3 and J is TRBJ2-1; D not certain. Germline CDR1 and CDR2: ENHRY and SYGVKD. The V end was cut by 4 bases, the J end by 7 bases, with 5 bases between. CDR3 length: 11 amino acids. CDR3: CAISGANEQFF. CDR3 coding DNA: TGTGCCATCAGTGGGGCGAATGAGCAGTTCTTC.

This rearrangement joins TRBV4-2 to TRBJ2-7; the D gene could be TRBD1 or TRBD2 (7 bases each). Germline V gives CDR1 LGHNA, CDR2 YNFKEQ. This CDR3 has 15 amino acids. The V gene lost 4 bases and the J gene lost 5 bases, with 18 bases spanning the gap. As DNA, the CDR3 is TGTGCCAGCAGCCCCAGGGGGGGGCGGTGGGACGAGCAGTACTTC. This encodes CASSPRGGRWDEQYF.

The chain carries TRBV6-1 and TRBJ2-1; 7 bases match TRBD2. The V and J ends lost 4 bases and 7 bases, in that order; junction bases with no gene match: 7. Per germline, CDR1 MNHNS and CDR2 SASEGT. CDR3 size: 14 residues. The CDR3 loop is CASSGQRGTNEQFF. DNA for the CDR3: TGTGCCAGCAGTGGCCAGCGGGGCACAAATGAGCAGTTCTTC.

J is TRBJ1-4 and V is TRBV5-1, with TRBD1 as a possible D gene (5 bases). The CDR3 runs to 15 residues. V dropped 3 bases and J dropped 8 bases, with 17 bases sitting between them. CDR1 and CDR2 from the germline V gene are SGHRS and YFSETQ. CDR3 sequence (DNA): TGCGCCAGCAGCTCCCAGACAGATTGGGGAGAAAAACTGTTTTTT. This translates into CASSSQTDWGEKLFF.

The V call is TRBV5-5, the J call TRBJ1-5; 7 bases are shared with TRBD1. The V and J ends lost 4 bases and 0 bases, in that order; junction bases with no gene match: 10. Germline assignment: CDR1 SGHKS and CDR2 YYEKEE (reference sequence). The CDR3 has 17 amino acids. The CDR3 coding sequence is TGTGCCAGCAGCAGGGAACAGGGGCCGTATAGCAATCAGCCCCAGCATTTT. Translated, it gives CASSREQGPYSNQPQHF. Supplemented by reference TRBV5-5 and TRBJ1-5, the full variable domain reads DAGVTQSPTHLIKTRGQQVTLRCSPISGHKSVSWYQQVLGQGPQFIFQYYEKEERGRGNFPDRFSARQFPNYSSELNVNALLLGDSALYLCASSREQGPYSNQPQHFGDGTRLSIL.

CDR3 DNA sequence: TGTGCCAGCAGTGCGGGCGGGGGGACTTACGAGCAGTACTTC. Protein: CASSAGGGTYEQYF. V gene TRBV28 combines with J gene TRBJ2-7; 8 bases align to TRBD2. CDR1 is MDHEN, CDR2 SYDVKM, per germline. The CDR3 contains 14 residues. With V trimmed by 5 bases and J by 4 bases, 7 bases remained unmatched.

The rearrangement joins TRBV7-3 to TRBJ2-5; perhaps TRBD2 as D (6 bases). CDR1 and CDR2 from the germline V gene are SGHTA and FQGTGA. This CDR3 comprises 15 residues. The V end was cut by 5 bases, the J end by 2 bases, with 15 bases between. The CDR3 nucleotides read TGTGCCAGCAGCCCCCTGGGCGGGGCTCAAGAGACCCAGTACTTC. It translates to CASSPLGGAQETQYF.

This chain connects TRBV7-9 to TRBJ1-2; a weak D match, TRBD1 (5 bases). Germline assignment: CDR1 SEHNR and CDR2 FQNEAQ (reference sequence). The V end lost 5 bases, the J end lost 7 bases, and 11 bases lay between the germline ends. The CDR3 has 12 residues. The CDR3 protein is CASSPRGSGYTF. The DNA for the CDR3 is TGTGCCAGCAGCCCCCGGGGGAGTGGCTACACCTTC.

The CDR3 DNA reads as TGTGCCAGCAGCCCAGGATGGGGATCTGGGGCCAACGTCCTGACTTTC. Its translation is CASSPGWGSGANVLTF. The V gene is TRBV28, the J gene TRBJ2-6; D gene ambiguous. Germline CDR1 reads MDHEN; CDR2 reads SYDVKM. The V gene lost 6 bases and the J gene lost 1 base, with 13 bases spanning the gap. CDR3 length: 16 amino acids.

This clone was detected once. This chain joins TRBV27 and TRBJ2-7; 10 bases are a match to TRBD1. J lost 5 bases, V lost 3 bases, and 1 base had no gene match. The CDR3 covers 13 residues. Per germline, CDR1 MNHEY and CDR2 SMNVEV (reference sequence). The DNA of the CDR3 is TGTGCCAGCAGTTTTGGGACAGGGGACGAGCAGTACTTC. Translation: CASSFGTGDEQYF.

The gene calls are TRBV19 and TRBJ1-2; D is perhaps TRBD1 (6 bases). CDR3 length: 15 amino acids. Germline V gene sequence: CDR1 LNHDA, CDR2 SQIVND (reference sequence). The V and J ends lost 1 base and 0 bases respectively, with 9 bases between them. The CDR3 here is CASSIAGQTNYGYTF. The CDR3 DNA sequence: TGTGCCAGTAGTATAGCCGGACAGACTAACTATGGCTACACCTTC.

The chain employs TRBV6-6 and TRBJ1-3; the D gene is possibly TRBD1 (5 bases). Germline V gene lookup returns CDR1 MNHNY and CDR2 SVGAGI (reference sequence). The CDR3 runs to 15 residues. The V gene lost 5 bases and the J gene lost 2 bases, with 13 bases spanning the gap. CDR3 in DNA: TGTGCCAGCAGTCGAGGACAATCTCCTGGAAACACCATATATTTT. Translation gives CASSRGQSPGNTIYF.

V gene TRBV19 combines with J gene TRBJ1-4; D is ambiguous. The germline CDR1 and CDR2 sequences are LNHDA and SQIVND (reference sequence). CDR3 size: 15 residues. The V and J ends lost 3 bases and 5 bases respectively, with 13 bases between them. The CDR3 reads CASSIETGGNEKLFF. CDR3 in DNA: TGTGCCAGTAGTATCGAGACGGGAGGAAATGAAAAACTGTTTTTT.

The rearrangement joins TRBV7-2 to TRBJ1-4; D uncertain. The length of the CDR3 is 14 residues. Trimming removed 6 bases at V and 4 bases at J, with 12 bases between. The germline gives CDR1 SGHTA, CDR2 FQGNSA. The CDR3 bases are TGTGCCAGCAGTGTCCTCGGGAATAATGAAAAACTGTTTTTT. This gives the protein CASSVLGNNEKLFF.

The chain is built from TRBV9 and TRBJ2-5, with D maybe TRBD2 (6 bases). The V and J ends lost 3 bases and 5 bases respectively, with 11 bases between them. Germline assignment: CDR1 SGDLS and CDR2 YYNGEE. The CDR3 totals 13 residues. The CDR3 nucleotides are TGTGCCAGCAGCGGGACTATTCAGGAGACCCAGTACTTC. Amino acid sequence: CASSGTIQETQYF.

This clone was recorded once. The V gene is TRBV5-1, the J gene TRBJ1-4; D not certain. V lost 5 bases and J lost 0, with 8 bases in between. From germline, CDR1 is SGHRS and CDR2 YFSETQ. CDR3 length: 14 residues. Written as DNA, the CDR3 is TGCGCCAGCAGGGCCAGAGCAACTAATGAAAAACTGTTTTTT. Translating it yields CASRARATNEKLFF.

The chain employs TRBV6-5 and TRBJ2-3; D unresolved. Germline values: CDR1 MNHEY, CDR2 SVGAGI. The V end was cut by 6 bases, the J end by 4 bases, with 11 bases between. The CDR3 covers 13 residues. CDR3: CASRRGGADTQYF. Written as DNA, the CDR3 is TGTGCCAGCAGGAGAGGTGGGGCAGATACGCAGTATTTT.

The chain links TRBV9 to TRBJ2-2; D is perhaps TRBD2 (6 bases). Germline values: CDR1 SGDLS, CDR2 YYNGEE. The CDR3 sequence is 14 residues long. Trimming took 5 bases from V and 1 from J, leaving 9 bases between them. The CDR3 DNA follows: TGTGCCAGCAGTCAGGGAGGGAACACCGGGGAGCTGTTTTTT. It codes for CASSQGGNTGELFF.

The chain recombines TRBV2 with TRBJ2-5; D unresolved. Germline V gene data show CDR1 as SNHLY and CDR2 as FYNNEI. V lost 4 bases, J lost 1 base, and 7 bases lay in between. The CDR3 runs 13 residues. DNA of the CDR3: TGTGCCAGCAGTGTTCGCTTCCAAGAGACCCAGTACTTC. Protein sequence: CASSVRFQETQYF.

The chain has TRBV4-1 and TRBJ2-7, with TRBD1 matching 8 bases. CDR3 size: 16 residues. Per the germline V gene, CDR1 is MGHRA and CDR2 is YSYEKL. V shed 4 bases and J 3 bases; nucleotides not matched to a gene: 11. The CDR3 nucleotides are TGCGCCAGCAGCCCCCCGGGACAGGACAAACTCTACGAGCAGTACTTC. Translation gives CASSPPGQDKLYEQYF.

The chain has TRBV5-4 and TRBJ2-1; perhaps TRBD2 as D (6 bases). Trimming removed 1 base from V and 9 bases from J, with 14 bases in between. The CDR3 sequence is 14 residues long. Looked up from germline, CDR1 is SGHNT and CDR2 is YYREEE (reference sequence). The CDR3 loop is CASSLSGLSSEQFF. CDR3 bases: TGTGCCAGCAGCTTGTCGGGACTCTCAAGTGAGCAGTTCTTC. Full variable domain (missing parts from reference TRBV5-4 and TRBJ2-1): ETGVTQSPTHLIKTRGQQVTLRCSSQSGHNTVSWYQQALGQGPQFIFQYYREEENGRGNFPPRFSGLQFPNYSSELNVNALELDDSALYLCASSLSGLSSEQFFGPGTRLTVL.